This T cell receptor beta chain was sequenced for a study of cytomegalovirus exposure and HLA in healthy donors. Turning to the study itself: The approximately 120 million unique TCR beta sequences, from roughly 170 million T cells, were found by an earlier analysis.

Study conclusions and caveats: A later examination showed that TCR association rates differed by HLA locus, with DRB1 most and HLA-C fewest.

The PCR was carried out with 60 Vbeta primers and 13 Jbeta primers. Data came from immunoSEQ multiplex PCR; TCRdb stores just in-frame clones and leaves some out. This sample's table has some 40,000 clones. As for this clone: Its antigen is currently unknown.

This CDR3 region has 15 residues. With 2 bases removed from V and 9 bases from J, the gap between germline ends came to 15 bases. From germline, CDR1 is SGHTS and CDR2 YDEGEE. Sequenced sample: PBMCs. This sequence originates from a human donor in good health. This rearrangement joins TRBV5-8 to TRBJ1-6; no reliable D call. The CDR3 DNA reads as TGTGCCAGCAGCTTTACCCGCGGTCGGGGTTCACCCCTCCACTTT. Protein sequence: CASSFTRGRGSPLHF. The full variable domain, with the rest looked up from reference TRBV5-8 and TRBJ1-6, is EAGVTQSPTHLIKTRGQQATLRCSPISGHTSVYWYQQALGLGLQFLLWYDEGEERNRGNFPPRFSGRQFPNYSSELNVNALELEDSALYLCASSFTRGRGSPLHFGNGTRLTVT.